The 20 T cell receptor beta chains in this list originate from one sample, sequenced in a study of PD-L1 blockade in urothelial cancer. Time point specified: pretreatment peripheral blood. Data came from immunoSEQ multiplex PCR; TCRdb stores just in-frame clones and leaves some out. This sample yields 60,000 or so clones, of which 81% are seen a single time; 2.5% to 4% belongs to the top ten. The sample here was PBMCs, taken around atezolizumab (anti-PD-L1) treatment. The receptors derive from a man between 65 and 85 years old with urothelial cancer.

V is TRBV27 and J is TRBJ1-1, with TRBD1 matching over 7 bases. There are 14 residues in the CDR3. V lost 5 bases to trimming and J lost 1 base; unmatched junction nucleotides: 4. Germline assignment: CDR1 MNHEY and CDR2 SMNVEV (reference sequence). CDR3 protein: CASSRQGGNTEAFF. The CDR3 nucleotides are TGTGCCAGCAGTAGACAGGGTGGGAACACTGAAGCTTTCTTT.

V gene TRBV7-6 combines with J gene TRBJ2-1; TRBD1 matches 7 bases. This CDR3 spans 13 amino acids. Germline CDR1 is SGHVS and CDR2 is FNYEAQ. With V trimmed by 5 bases and J by 8 bases, 6 bases remained unmatched. The CDR3 region has the DNA TGTGCCAGCAGCAGAGACAGGGTTGATGAGCAGTTCTTC. Its translation: CASSRDRVDEQFF.

Only a few counts were recorded for this clone. The gene calls are TRBV5-4 and TRBJ1-4; a possible D gene is TRBD1 (5 bases). Trimming stripped 3 bases from V and 9 bases from J, with 15 bases between. CDR3 length: 14 amino acids. The germline V gene encodes CDR1 SGHNT and CDR2 YYREEE (reference sequence). The CDR3 DNA is TGTGCCAGCAGCTCTCGTGCAGGGTCGCAAAAACTGTTTTTT. Encoded protein: CASSSRAGSQKLFF.

V is TRBV18 and J is TRBJ1-2; D may be TRBD1 (5 bases). Between the trimmed V and J ends, which lost 2 bases and 4 bases, there was a span of 11 bases. The CDR3 consists of 14 residues. Germline V lookup: CDR1 KGHSH, CDR2 LQKENI. DNA for the CDR3: TGTGCCAGCTCACCAGGGCAGGGAGGCTATGGCTACACCTTC. As protein: CASSPGQGGYGYTF.

The chain has TRBV5-4 and TRBJ1-2; 7 bases fit TRBD1. V trimming: 1 base; J trimming: 3 bases; junction bases outside the gene matches: 3. Germline V CDR1 and CDR2: SGHNT, YYREEE (reference sequence). The CDR3 runs to 14 residues. The chain's CDR3 is CASSLSGGYYGYTF. CDR3 sequence (DNA): TGTGCCAGCAGCTTGTCAGGGGGATACTATGGCTACACCTTC.

V and J are TRBV5-4 and TRBJ2-1; 10 bases agree with TRBD2. V lost 3 bases and J lost 7; bases outside the gene matches: 10. Germline V gene data show CDR1 as SGHNT and CDR2 as YYREEE (reference sequence). This CDR3 contains 16 residues. The CDR3 bases are TGTGCCAGCAGCTCCCCCCTAGCGGGAGTGAGGAATGAGCAGTTCTTC. Protein sequence: CASSSPLAGVRNEQFF.

The chain carries TRBV7-8 and TRBJ2-7, with 10 bases aligning to TRBD1. Germline assignment: CDR1 SGHVS and CDR2 FQNEAQ. The junction had 4 bases not matched to a gene; V was cut back by 4 bases and J by 4 bases. CDR3 length equals 14 residues. For the CDR3, the DNA is TGTGCCAGCAGCTCGGGACAGGGGTTATACGAGCAGTACTTC. This codes for CASSSGQGLYEQYF.

The rearrangement joins TRBV10-3 to TRBJ2-1; 8 nucleotides agree with TRBD2. The V segment lost 9 bases and the J segment 5 bases; nucleotides outside the gene matches: 12. This CDR3 is built from 15 residues. Germline CDR1 and CDR2: ENHRY and SYGVKD. In DNA form, the CDR3 reads TGTGCCATAAAGCCGGGACTAGTCAATCACAATGAGCAGTTCTTC. This codes for CAIKPGLVNHNEQFF.

This clone came up once. The V call is TRBV11-2, the J call TRBJ2-7; no clear D gene. The V gene lost 4 bases and the J gene lost 4 bases, with 5 bases spanning the gap. CDR1 and CDR2 from the germline V gene are SGHAT and FQNNGV. The CDR3 covers 11 residues. The CDR3 nucleotides are TGTGCCAGCAGCTCAGGATACGAGCAGTACTTC. Translation gives CASSSGYEQYF.

This rearrangement joins TRBV10-3 to TRBJ1-2, with 8 bases matching TRBD1. CDR3 size: 16 residues. Germline trimming cut 5 bases from V and 3 bases from J; bases unmatched to any gene: 11. The germline V gene encodes CDR1 ENHRY and CDR2 SYGVKD. In nucleotides, the CDR3 is TGTGCCATCAGTCCTACTAAGGGGGGACAGGACTATGGCTACACCTTC. This sequence encodes CAISPTKGGQDYGYTF.

The V call is TRBV19, the J call TRBJ1-2, with D hard to call. Germline-derived CDR1 and CDR2 are LNHDA and SQIVND (reference sequence). With 5 bases removed from V and 8 bases from J, the gap between germline ends came to 21 bases. The CDR3 spans 15 residues. This CDR3 is CASSPGAVDWRGYTF. The CDR3 nucleotides read TGTGCCAGTAGTCCGGGAGCTGTGGATTGGAGGGGCTACACCTTC.

This clone has more than one count but fewer than ten. The genes are TRBV27 and TRBJ2-7; no clear D. Trimming cost V 1 base and J 4 bases, with 8 bases left between them. The CDR3 length is 13 residues. Germline V gene sequence: CDR1 MNHEY, CDR2 SMNVEV (reference sequence). CDR3 sequence: CASSLLADYEQYF. In DNA, the CDR3 is TGTGCCAGCAGTTTATTGGCAGATTACGAGCAGTACTTC.

The J gene is TRBJ2-1, the V gene TRBV5-4; TRBD2 matches at 14 bases. This CDR3 region has 14 residues. Germline V gives CDR1 SGHNT, CDR2 YYREEE (reference sequence). V shed 4 bases, J shed 8 bases, and the junction held 2 bases outside the gene matches. The CDR3 region has the DNA TGTGCCAGCAGCCCGGGACTAGCGGGAGATGAGCAGTTCTTC. Protein: CASSPGLAGDEQFF.

This clone appeared once. This chain uses TRBV6-4 with TRBJ1-5; 7 bases fit TRBD1. Germline CDR1 and CDR2: MRHNA and SNTAGT. Unmatched junction bases numbered 2, after V lost 6 bases and J lost 3 bases. The CDR3 is 13 amino acids. CDR3 sequence reads: CASSGQDNQPQHF. CDR3 coding DNA: TGTGCCAGCAGCGGACAGGACAATCAGCCCCAGCATTTT.

This clone was counted once. V gene TRBV7-2 combines with J gene TRBJ2-7; 9 positions agree with TRBD2. Germline V gives CDR1 SGHTA, CDR2 FQGNSA. The CDR3 consists of 14 residues. V lost 5 bases to trimming and J lost 4 bases; unmatched junction nucleotides: 6. CDR3 amino acids: CASSLGTSWYEQYF. CDR3 nucleotides: TGTGCCAGCAGCCTTGGGACTAGCTGGTACGAGCAGTACTTC.

The CDR3: CASMGTSGNHYNEQFF. CDR3 bases: TGTGCCAGCATGGGAACTAGCGGTAACCATTACAATGAGCAGTTCTTC. This chain connects TRBV6-4 to TRBJ2-1; TRBD2 aligns across 8 bases. Germline V gene data show CDR1 as MRHNA and CDR2 as SNTAGT. V trimming: 7 bases; J trimming: 4 bases; junction bases outside the gene matches: 12. The CDR3 is 16 amino acids.

This clone showed up just once. The CDR3 coding sequence is TGTGCCACCAGCAGAGATGACTCCCGAACTGAAGCTTTCTTT. It codes for CATSRDDSRTEAFF. V gene TRBV15 combines with J gene TRBJ1-1; no reliable D call. Germline loops: CDR1 LNHNV, CDR2 YYDKDF (reference sequence). With 0 bases removed from V and 5 bases from J, the gap between germline ends came to 10 bases. The CDR3 consists of 14 residues.

The chain couples TRBV6-6 to TRBJ1-2, with a tentative D call TRBD1 (5 bases). Germline V lookup: CDR1 MNHNY, CDR2 SVGAGI (reference sequence). V lost 6 bases and J lost 4, with 18 bases in between. The CDR3 loop spans 15 amino acids. This CDR3 reads CASSRISGGGYGYTF. CDR3 sequence (DNA): TGTGCCAGCAGCCGAATTTCGGGGGGGGGCTATGGCTACACCTTC.

Details on this clone: The junction differs from germline at one of its ends, possibly a read error. This chain uses TRBV18 with TRBJ2-5; D unresolved. Germline lookup yields CDR1 KGHSH and CDR2 LQKENI. This CDR3 has 14 amino acids. Here the CDR3 DNA reads TGTGCCAGCTCACCAGGAGAGGATCAAGCGACCCAGTACTTC. Translated: CASSPGEDQATQYF.

This chain links TRBV27 with TRBJ2-1; D gene unclear. In germline, CDR1 is MNHEY, CDR2 SMNVEV (reference sequence). The germline V and J ends were trimmed by 2 bases and 4 bases, with 6 bases remaining between them. The CDR3 sequence is 13 residues long. The CDR3 reads CASSLGQYNEQFF. As DNA, the CDR3 is TGTGCCAGCAGTTTAGGGCAATACAATGAGCAGTTCTTC.